One sample yielded the 16 T cell receptor beta chains listed below, sequenced in a study of post-analysis software for immune sequencing data. Study results and caveats: When patients were compared with controls, about five TRBV segments were more frequent, TRBV5-6, TRBV5-1 and TRBV20-1 among them.

For these TCRs, the target antigens are not known. Each TCR beta cDNA library carried unique molecular identifiers. Each CDR3 protein is one row after TCRdb ran MiXCR on the PCR reads. This table has about 260,000 distinct CDR3 sequences, approximately 34% appearing once. Sequenced sample: blood. These receptors all stem from a girl aged 10 to 17 with multiple sclerosis.

The V gene is TRBV7-3, the J gene TRBJ2-5; D possibly matches TRBD1 or TRBD2 (6 bases each). This CDR3 has 15 amino acids. Germline V gene sequence: CDR1 SGHTA, CDR2 FQGTGA. Trimming pared 2 bases from V and 4 bases from J, leaving 14 bases between. The CDR3 region is CASSLVPGAVETQYF. The CDR3 nucleotides are TGTGCCAGCAGCTTAGTTCCGGGGGCTGTAGAGACCCAGTACTTC.

This clonotype occurred a few times. The chain recombines TRBV1 with TRBJ2-1; TRBD2 is the table's D call, not checked against the DNA. TRBV1 is given as a pseudogene. This CDR3 spans 16 amino acids. CDR3 sequence reads: CTSSPDRGRAQVGQFF. DNA for the CDR3: TGCACCAGCAGCCCAGACAGAGGGAGGGCGCAGGTTGGGCAGTTCTTC.

This clonotype was counted only a few times. The rearrangement links TRBV9 to TRBJ2-5; tentatively, D is TRBD1 (5 bases). V lost 0 bases to trimming and J lost 5 bases, with 14 bases between them. The CDR3 runs to 15 residues. The germline V gene encodes CDR1 SGDLS and CDR2 YYNGEE. The CDR3 sequence: CASSVGSGLGETQYF. The DNA for the CDR3 is TGTGCCAGCAGCGTAGGCTCAGGGTTAGGGGAGACCCAGTACTTC.

The sample holds many counts of this clonotype. The rearrangement joins TRBV2 to TRBJ2-7; 7 nucleotides agree with TRBD2. The ends lost 9 bases at V and 5 bases at J; junction bases unmatched: 10. This CDR3 spans 13 amino acids. The germline gives CDR1 SNHLY, CDR2 FYNNEI. CDR3 nucleotide sequence: TGTGCCAGTGATCGTGGCGGGAGTGACGAGCAGTACTTC. It encodes CASDRGGSDEQYF.

This clonotype was counted once. The chain links TRBV28 to TRBJ2-6, with D hard to call. In germline, CDR1 is MDHEN, CDR2 SYDVKM. Trimming took off 6 bases at V and 0 bases at J, with 21 bases between the two ends. This CDR3 region has 19 residues. The CDR3 DNA reads as TGTGCCAGCAGGGACCCAGACAAGGTTCCCGACTCTGGGGCCAACGTCCTGACTTTC. Protein: CASRDPDKVPDSGANVLTF.

This clonotype was counted many times. In nucleotides, the CDR3 is TGCGCCAGCAGCCAAGATCTCCCTAGCGGGAGAAAATCGGAGCTCTACGAGCAGTACTTC. This codes for CASSQDLPSGRKSELYEQYF. The chain recombines TRBV4-1 with TRBJ2-7, with 10 bases fitting TRBD2. This CDR3 contains 20 residues. V shed 0 bases and J 3 bases; nucleotides not matched to a gene: 17. Germline-derived CDR1 and CDR2 are MGHRA and YSYEKL.

This chain joins TRBV5-4 and TRBJ2-3; 7 positions match TRBD1. V trimming: 4 bases; J trimming: 0 bases; junction bases outside the gene matches: 8. Germline V gives CDR1 SGHNT, CDR2 YYREEE (reference sequence). This CDR3 is built from 16 residues. Here the CDR3 DNA reads TGTGCCAGCAGCGCCCCGGACAGGTCTAGCACAGATACGCAGTATTTT. Its translation is CASSAPDRSSTDTQYF.

V gene TRBV18 combines with J gene TRBJ1-1; a possible D gene is TRBD1 (5 bases). The CDR3 is 13 residues long. The germline CDR1 and CDR2 sequences are KGHSH and LQKENI. Between the trimmed V and J ends, which lost 2 bases and 5 bases, there was a span of 9 bases. The CDR3 coding sequence is TGTGCCAGCTCACCAGGGGGGAAGACTGAAGCTTTCTTT. Translating it yields CASSPGGKTEAFF.

V usage is TRBV4-3 and J usage is TRBJ2-7; 10 bases map to TRBD2. Germline V gives CDR1 LGHNA, CDR2 YSLEER. The CDR3 covers 15 residues. Trimming cost V 0 bases and J 4 bases; bases outside gene matches: 3. The CDR3 sequence is CASSQDQTSGYEQYF. For the CDR3, the DNA is TGCGCCAGCAGCCAAGATCAGACTAGCGGGTACGAGCAGTACTTC.

For this clonotype: This clone may be a read error of a much larger clone one base away. The chain is built from TRBV6-6 and TRBJ1-6, with D unclear. This CDR3 has 15 residues. Germline V gene data show CDR1 as MNHNY and CDR2 as SVGAGI (reference sequence). V lost 3 bases to trimming and J lost 8 bases, with 14 bases between them. In DNA form, the CDR3 reads TGTGCCAGCAGTTATGAAGGAACCTTAGATTCACCCCTCCACTTT. It codes for CASSYEGTLDSPLHF.

The chain links TRBV29-1 to TRBJ2-3; D not resolved. The CDR3 has 12 residues. The germline V and J ends were trimmed by 2 bases and 4 bases, with 7 bases remaining between them. Germline assignment: CDR1 SQVTM and CDR2 ANQGSEA. This CDR3 reads CSVEPGADTQYF. The CDR3 DNA follows: TGCAGCGTTGAACCTGGGGCAGATACGCAGTATTTT.

Ten or more counts support this clonotype. This sequence joins TRBV12-5 and TRBJ1-2; no clear D gene. CDR1 is LGHNT, CDR2 FRNRAP, per germline. With 5 bases removed from V and 5 bases from J, the gap between germline ends came to 12 bases. The CDR3 is 13 residues long. The CDR3 nucleotides are TGTGCTAGTGGTAGACGGACCGATTATGGCTACACCTTC. Translating it yields CASGRRTDYGYTF.

This clonotype has more than one count but fewer than ten. J is TRBJ2-5 and V is TRBV7-8; 8 bases match TRBD1. The CDR3 is 13 residues long. V shed 11 bases and J 5 bases; nucleotides not matched to a gene: 10. The germline V gene encodes CDR1 SGHVS and CDR2 FQNEAQ. CDR3 protein: CAGLLRGHETQYF. The CDR3 DNA follows: TGTGCCGGATTACTCAGGGGGCATGAGACCCAGTACTTC.

The chain combines TRBV4-1 with TRBJ2-1, with TRBD1 identical over 12 bases. V trimming: 0 bases; J trimming: 8 bases; junction bases outside the gene matches: 8. Germline V gives CDR1 MGHRA, CDR2 YSYEKL. CDR3 length: 17 amino acids. CDR3 in amino acids: CASSQEEGTGGCDEQFF. The CDR3, as DNA: TGCGCCAGCAGCCAAGAGGAGGGGACAGGGGGCTGCGATGAGCAGTTCTTC.

The chain couples TRBV18 to TRBJ2-5; no definite D call. V was trimmed by 3 bases and J by 11 bases, leaving 10 bases between them. CDR1 is KGHSH, CDR2 LQKENI, per germline. The CDR3 contains 11 residues. CDR3 nucleotide sequence: TGTGCCAGCTCACCGGCCAATAAGCAGTACTTC. Residues: CASSPANKQYF.

This clonotype showed up just a few times. This may arise from a read error, as a much more abundant clone is one base away. This CDR3 is CASSLHRDRGSTEAFF. Here the CDR3 DNA reads TGCGCCAGCAGCCTGCACCGGGACAGGGGGAGCACTGAAGCTTTCTTT. The chain combines TRBV4-1 with TRBJ1-1; 11 bases line up with TRBD1. Trimming cost V 4 bases and J 4 bases; bases outside gene matches: 8. The CDR3 extends over 16 amino acids. Germline V CDR1 and CDR2: MGHRA, YSYEKL.